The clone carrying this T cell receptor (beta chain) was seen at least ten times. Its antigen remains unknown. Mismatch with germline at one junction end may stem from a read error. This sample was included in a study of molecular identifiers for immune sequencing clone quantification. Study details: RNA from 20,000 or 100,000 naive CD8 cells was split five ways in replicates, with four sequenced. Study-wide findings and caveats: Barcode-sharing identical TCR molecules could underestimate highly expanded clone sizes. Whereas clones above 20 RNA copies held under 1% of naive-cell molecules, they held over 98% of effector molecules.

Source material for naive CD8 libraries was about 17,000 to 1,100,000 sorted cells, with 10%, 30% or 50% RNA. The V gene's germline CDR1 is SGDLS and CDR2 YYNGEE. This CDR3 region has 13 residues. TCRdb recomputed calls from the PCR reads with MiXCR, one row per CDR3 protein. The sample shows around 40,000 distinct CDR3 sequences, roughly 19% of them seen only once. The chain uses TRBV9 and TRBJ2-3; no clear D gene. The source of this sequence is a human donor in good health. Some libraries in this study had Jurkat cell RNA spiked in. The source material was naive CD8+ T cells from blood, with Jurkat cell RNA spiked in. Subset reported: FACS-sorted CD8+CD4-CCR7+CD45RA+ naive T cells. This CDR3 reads CASTVLSTDTQYF. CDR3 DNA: TGTGCCAGCACCGTACTAAGCACAGATACGCAGTATTTT.